The T cell receptor (beta chain) described here comes from a study of cytotoxic CD8 clonotypes in ibrutinib-treated CLL. Study-wide results and limits: Shared public clonotypes were rare, and on treatment they either got smaller or stayed the same.

Sequencing used immunoSEQ multiplex PCR; TCRdb keeps in-frame clones, though not all of them. This sample has over 100,000 clones; 70% to 90% occur once, and the top ten carry roughly 2%. The CDR3 covers 15 residues. V dropped 4 bases and J dropped 5; count of bases not matched to a gene: 5. Looked up from germline, CDR1 is SGHRS and CDR2 is YFSETQ. With regard to this clone: Antigen unknown.

The source is a human donor with chronic lymphocytic leukemia. The rearrangement joins TRBV5-1 to TRBJ2-3, with 12 bases identical to TRBD1. This material consisted of PBMCs, taken after 24 months of ibrutinib treatment. Here the CDR3 reads CASSPGQGALDTQYF. For the CDR3, the DNA is TGCGCCAGCAGCCCGGGACAGGGGGCCTTAGATACGCAGTATTTT. The whole variable domain, filled in from reference TRBV5-1 and TRBJ2-3, reads KAGVTQTPRYLIKTRGQQVTLSCSPISGHRSVSWYQQTPGQGLQFLFEYFSETQRNKGNFPGRFSGRQFSNSRSEMNVSTLELGDSALYLCASSPGQGALDTQYFGPGTRLTVL.